This T cell receptor beta chain was found in a study of CD8+CD57+ T cells in acquired aplastic anemia. Study in general: As sequenced from healthy donors, CD4+ cells averaged around 11 million reads.

This CDR3 is built from 14 residues. Germline V gene data show CDR1 as WSHSY and CDR2 as SAAADI. As regards this clonotype: Relative to the germline gene, one junction end is altered; a read error may explain this.

TCR beta VDJ and CDR3 profiles were obtained from a genomic DNA template. TCRdb passed the reads through MiXCR, listing each CDR3 protein once. This table holds approximately 380,000 distinct CDR3 sequences, about two thirds found once. The source is a human donor in good health, serving as a control. Input material: sorted CD4+, CD8+, or CD8+CD57+ T cells (not recorded which) from PBMCs. The chain uses TRBV10-2 and TRBJ1-1, with a weak D call TRBD1 (5 bases). CDR3 sequence: CASSETGGADAQFF. CDR3 coding DNA: TGCGCCAGCAGTGAGACAGGTGGTGCAGATGCGCAGTTTTTT.